Below, 17 T cell receptor beta chains from the same sample are listed, as sequenced in a study of CD8 T cells in Susac syndrome. Reverse transcription of roughly 0.5 to 1 ug RNA was carried out with random hexamers. TCRdb used MiXCR to reprocess the immunoSEQ multiplex PCR reads, holding one entry per CDR3 protein. The data hold 150,000 to 160,000 distinct CDR3 sequences, with around 96% observed a single time. Sequencing was performed on CD8+ T cells from PBMCs. All receptors derive from a human donor with multiple sclerosis.

The V gene is TRBV29-1, the J gene TRBJ1-1, with 7 bases identical to TRBD1. With 6 bases clipped from V and 5 bases from J, the junction kept 6 bases outside the gene matches. The germline V gene has CDR1 SQVTM and CDR2 ANQGSEA. The CDR3 covers 12 residues. The CDR3, as DNA: TGCAGCGTACTAGGGGGCGCGACTGAAGCTTTCTTT. Its translation: CSVLGGATEAFF.

The rearrangement joins TRBV4-3 to TRBJ2-1; possibly TRBD2 for D (5 bases). V lost 4 bases, J lost 9 bases, and 10 bases lay in between. Looked up from germline, CDR1 is LGHNA and CDR2 is YSLEER. This CDR3 is 12 amino acids long. CDR3 bases: TGCGCCAGCAGCCTTCGGACTTCTGAGCAGTTCTTC. Translation gives CASSLRTSEQFF.

The DNA for the CDR3 is TGTGCCAGCACCCCCGTTGCGGTAGCCCAAGAGACCCAGTACTTC. Protein product: CASTPVAVAQETQYF. V usage is TRBV7-8 and J usage is TRBJ2-5; D remains ambiguous. Germline V gene data show CDR1 as SGHVS and CDR2 as FQNEAQ. With 7 bases removed from V and 1 base from J, the gap between germline ends came to 16 bases. The CDR3 has 15 residues.

In its sample, this clonotype was seen once. The chain combines TRBV20-1 with TRBJ1-1; possibly TRBD1 for D (5 bases). Germline V gene data show CDR1 as DFQATT and CDR2 as SNEGSKA (reference sequence). CDR3 length equals 11 residues. V was pared by 6 bases and J by 8 bases, with 13 bases between. The chain's CDR3 is CSALRGAEAFF. CDR3 nucleotides: TGCAGTGCCTTACGTGGGGCGGAAGCTTTCTTT.

This clonotype showed up just once. The genes are TRBV3-1 and TRBJ2-5; no reliable D call. This CDR3 region has 13 residues. Trimming stripped 4 bases from V and 5 bases from J, with 11 bases between. Germline V gene sequence: CDR1 LGHDT, CDR2 YNNKEL (reference sequence). Here the CDR3 DNA reads TGTGCCAGCAGCCCGCTTATTGTGGAGACCCAGTACTTC. The encoded protein is CASSPLIVETQYF.

V and J are TRBV5-6 and TRBJ1-1; D unresolved. The CDR3 runs 13 residues. Germline V lookup: CDR1 SGHDT, CDR2 YYEEEE. Trimming removed 0 bases at V and 4 bases at J, with 7 bases between. This CDR3 reads CASSLGVVTEAFF. The CDR3 nucleotides are TGTGCCAGCAGCTTGGGTGTAGTCACTGAAGCTTTCTTT.

The genes are TRBV15 and TRBJ2-5; no clear D. This CDR3 is 15 amino acids long. Deletions cut 4 bases from V and 1 base from J, with 13 bases between. Germline V gives CDR1 LNHNV, CDR2 YYDKDF (reference sequence). DNA for the CDR3: TGTGCCACCAGCATCAGAACCTCGGGCCAAGAGACCCAGTACTTC. The encoded protein is CATSIRTSGQETQYF.

The chain has TRBV2 and TRBJ2-7, with 14 bases fitting TRBD2. This CDR3 has 14 amino acids. The germline CDR1 and CDR2 sequences are SNHLY and FYNNEI. V dropped 7 bases and J dropped 5; count of bases not matched to a gene: 4. The CDR3 protein is CASKTGLAGDEQYF. The CDR3 DNA reads TGTGCCAGCAAGACGGGACTAGCGGGGGACGAGCAGTACTTC.

The V and J genes are TRBV28 and TRBJ2-3; 7 bases fit TRBD1. The germline V gene has CDR1 MDHEN and CDR2 SYDVKM. The CDR3 is made up of 13 amino acids. Trimming cost V 10 bases and J 0 bases; bases outside gene matches: 4. The CDR3 DNA follows: TGTGCCACCCAACAGGGGAGCACAGATACGCAGTATTTT. Residues: CATQQGSTDTQYF.

V gene TRBV7-3 combines with J gene TRBJ2-7, with TRBD1 matching over 8 bases. The CDR3 is 12 residues long. The V and J ends lost 5 bases and 7 bases, in that order; junction bases with no gene match: 4. Germline V gives CDR1 SGHTA, CDR2 FQGTGA. In nucleotides, the CDR3 is TGTGCCAGCAGCCCTACAGGGGGAGAGCAGTACTTC. Translating it yields CASSPTGGEQYF.

This chain connects TRBV27 to TRBJ1-1, with D possibly matching TRBD1 (5 bases). V lost 8 bases to trimming and J lost 1 base, with 14 bases between them. Germline CDR1 MNHEY, CDR2 SMNVEV (reference sequence). The CDR3 loop spans 14 amino acids. CDR3 loop: CASLPGMPNTEAFF. CDR3 coding DNA: TGTGCCAGCCTGCCAGGGATGCCGAACACTGAAGCTTTCTTT.

The chain combines TRBV10-3 with TRBJ2-1; 8 positions match TRBD2. CDR1 ENHRY and CDR2 SYGVKD come from the germline V gene. This CDR3 has 14 residues. Trimming at V came to 8 bases and at J to 8 bases, leaving 11 bases not matched to a gene. The CDR3 region is CAIGLRGGTDEQFF. The CDR3 region has the DNA TGTGCCATCGGTCTGCGCGGGGGGACGGATGAGCAGTTCTTC.

The genes are TRBV23-1 and TRBJ2-3; 8 bases are a match to TRBD2. TRBV23-1 qualifies as an ORF whose function is uncertain. This CDR3 region has 16 residues. V shed 2 bases and J 0 bases; nucleotides not matched to a gene: 4. DNA for the CDR3: TGCGCCAGCAGTCAAGCCCAGCGGGGGAGCACAGATACGCAGTATTTT. It yields the protein CASSQAQRGSTDTQYF.

The rearrangement joins TRBV3-1 to TRBJ2-1, with no clear D. V dropped 2 bases and J dropped 5 bases, with 16 bases sitting between them. Germline CDR1 LGHDT, CDR2 YNNKEL (reference sequence). The CDR3 is 16 amino acids. The CDR3 DNA follows: TGTGCCAGCAGCCAATCCCACACAAACGGAAACAATGAGCAGTTCTTC. Protein product: CASSQSHTNGNNEQFF.

The V and J genes are TRBV5-4 and TRBJ1-1; 7 nucleotides line up with TRBD1. V shed 4 bases, J shed 6 bases, and the junction held 9 bases outside the gene matches. The CDR3 is made up of 14 amino acids. Germline lookup yields CDR1 SGHNT and CDR2 YYREEE (reference sequence). Here the CDR3 DNA reads TGTGCCAGCAGCCGACAGGGTCGATTCCCTGAAGCTTTCTTT. Protein: CASSRQGRFPEAFF.

The chain uses TRBV4-3 and TRBJ2-3, with TRBD2 matching over 7 bases. The CDR3 extends over 17 amino acids. J was trimmed by 5 bases and V by 0 bases; bases with no gene match: 11. Germline-derived CDR1 and CDR2 are LGHNA and YSLEER. CDR3 in DNA: TGCGCCAGCAGCCAAGATGTCAGCGGGGACCCCAGAGATACGCAGTATTTT. It encodes CASSQDVSGDPRDTQYF.

The chain recombines TRBV10-3 with TRBJ2-2; D assignment may be TRBD1 or TRBD2 (6 bases each). CDR1 ENHRY and CDR2 SYGVKD come from the germline V gene. This CDR3 has 14 amino acids. V gave up 7 bases and J gave up 2 bases, with 11 bases separating them. CDR3 sequence reads: CAIKGGLNTGELFF. Here the CDR3 DNA reads TGTGCCATCAAGGGGGGCTTAAACACCGGGGAGCTGTTTTTT.